The clone carrying this TCR beta chain has ten or more counts. Its antigen is not identified. TCRdb fed the multiplex PCR reads into MiXCR, producing one record per CDR3 protein. This sample has 100,000 or so distinct CDR3 sequences, with around 21% found just once. Axillary draining lymph nodes of breast cancer patients supplied the node samples. The sample belongs to a study of breast tumors, draining lymph nodes, adjacent tissues. Study-level points and caveats: Tumor repertoires ranked between lymph nodes and nontumor tissue in diversity, with V and J gene preferences.

Trimming cost V 4 bases and J 0 bases, with 10 bases left between them. The CDR3 is made up of 15 amino acids. Germline CDR1 is LGHNA and CDR2 is YNFKEQ. V usage is TRBV4-2 and J usage is TRBJ2-1, with D hard to call. The TCR sequence derives from a female donor with breast cancer. Some clones in this sample may be carry-over from other donors' samples. Sample: axillary lymph node tissue. Here the CDR3 DNA reads TGTGCCAGCAGCCGGGAATGGAGCTCCTACAATGAGCAGTTCTTC. Protein: CASSREWSSYNEQFF.